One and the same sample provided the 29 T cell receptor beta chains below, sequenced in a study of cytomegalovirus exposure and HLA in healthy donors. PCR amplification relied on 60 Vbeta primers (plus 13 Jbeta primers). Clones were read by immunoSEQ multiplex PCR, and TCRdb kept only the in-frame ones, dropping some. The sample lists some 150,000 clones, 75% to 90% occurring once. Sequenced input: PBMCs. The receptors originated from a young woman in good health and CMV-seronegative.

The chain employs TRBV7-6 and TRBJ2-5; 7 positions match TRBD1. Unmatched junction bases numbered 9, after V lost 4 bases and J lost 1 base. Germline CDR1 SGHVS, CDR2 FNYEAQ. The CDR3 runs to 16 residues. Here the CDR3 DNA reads TGTGCCAGCAGCTCACCGCCCGGGACAGCCCAAGAGACCCAGTACTTC. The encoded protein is CASSSPPGTAQETQYF.

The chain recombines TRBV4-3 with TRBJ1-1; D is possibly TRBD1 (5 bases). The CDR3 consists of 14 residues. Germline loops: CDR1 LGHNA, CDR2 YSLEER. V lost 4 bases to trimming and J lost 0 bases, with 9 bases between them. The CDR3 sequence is CASSPGHLNTEAFF. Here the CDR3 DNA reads TGCGCCAGCAGCCCCGGACACCTGAACACTGAAGCTTTCTTT.

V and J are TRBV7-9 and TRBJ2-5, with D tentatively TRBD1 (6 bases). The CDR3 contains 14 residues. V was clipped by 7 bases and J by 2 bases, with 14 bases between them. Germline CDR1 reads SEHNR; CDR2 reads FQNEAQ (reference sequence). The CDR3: CASNSQGKQETQYF. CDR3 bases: TGTGCCAGCAACTCACAGGGCAAACAAGAGACCCAGTACTTC.

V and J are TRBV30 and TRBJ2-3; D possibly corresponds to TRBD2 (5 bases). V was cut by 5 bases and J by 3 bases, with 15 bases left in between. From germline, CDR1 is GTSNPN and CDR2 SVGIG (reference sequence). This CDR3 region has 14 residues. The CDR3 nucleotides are TGTGCCTGGGCGGGCCTTGGAGGAACAGATACGCAGTATTTT. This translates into CAWAGLGGTDTQYF.

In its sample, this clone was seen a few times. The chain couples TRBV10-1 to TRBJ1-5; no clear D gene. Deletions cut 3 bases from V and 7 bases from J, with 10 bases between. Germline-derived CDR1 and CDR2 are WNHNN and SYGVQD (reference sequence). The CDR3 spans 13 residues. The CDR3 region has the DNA TGCGCCAGCAGTGATCACTCGGAGCAGCCCCAGCATTTT. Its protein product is CASSDHSEQPQHF.

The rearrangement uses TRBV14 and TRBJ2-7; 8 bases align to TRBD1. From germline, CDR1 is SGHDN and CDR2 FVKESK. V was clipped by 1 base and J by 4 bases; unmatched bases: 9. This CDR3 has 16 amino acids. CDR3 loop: CASSQGRGRGRYEQYF. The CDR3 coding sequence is TGTGCCAGCAGCCAAGGGAGGGGCAGGGGGCGGTACGAGCAGTACTTC.

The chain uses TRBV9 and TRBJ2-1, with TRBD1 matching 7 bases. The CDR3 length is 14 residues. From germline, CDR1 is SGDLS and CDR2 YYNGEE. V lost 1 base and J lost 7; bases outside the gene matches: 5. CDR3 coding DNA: TGTGCCAGCAGCGTAAGGACAGGTTGGAATGAGCAGTTCTTC. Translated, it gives CASSVRTGWNEQFF.

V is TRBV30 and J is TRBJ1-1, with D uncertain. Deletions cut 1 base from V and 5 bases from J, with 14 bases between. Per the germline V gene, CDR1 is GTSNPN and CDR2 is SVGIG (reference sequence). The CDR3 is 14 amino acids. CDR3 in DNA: TGTGCCTGGAGTGAGCCGGCGGGGTGGACTGAAGCTTTCTTT. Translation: CAWSEPAGWTEAFF.

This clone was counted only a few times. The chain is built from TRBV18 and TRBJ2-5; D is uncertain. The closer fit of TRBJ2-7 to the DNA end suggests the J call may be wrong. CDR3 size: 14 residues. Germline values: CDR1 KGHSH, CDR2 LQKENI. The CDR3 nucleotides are TGTGCCAGCTCACCAGACCGGCTGCACTACGAGCAGTACTTC. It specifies CASSPDRLHYEQYF.

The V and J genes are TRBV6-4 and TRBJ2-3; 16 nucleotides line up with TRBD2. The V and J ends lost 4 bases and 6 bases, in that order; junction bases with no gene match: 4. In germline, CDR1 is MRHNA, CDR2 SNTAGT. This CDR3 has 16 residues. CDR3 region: CASSAGLAGGPDTQYF. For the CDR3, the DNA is TGTGCCAGCAGTGCGGGACTAGCGGGGGGGCCGGATACGCAGTATTTT.

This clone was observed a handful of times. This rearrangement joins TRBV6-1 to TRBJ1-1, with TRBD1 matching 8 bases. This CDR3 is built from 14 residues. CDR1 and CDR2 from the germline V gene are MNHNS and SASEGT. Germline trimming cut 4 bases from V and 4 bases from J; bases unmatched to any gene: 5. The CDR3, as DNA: TGTGCCAGCAGTGCCCGGGACAGGCCCACTGAAGCTTTCTTT. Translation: CASSARDRPTEAFF.

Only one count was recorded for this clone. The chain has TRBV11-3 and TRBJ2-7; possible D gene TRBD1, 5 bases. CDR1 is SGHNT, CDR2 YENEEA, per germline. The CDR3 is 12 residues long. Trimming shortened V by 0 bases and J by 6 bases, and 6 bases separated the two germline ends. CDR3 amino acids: CASSLDQGEQYF. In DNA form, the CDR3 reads TGTGCCAGCAGCTTAGATCAGGGCGAGCAGTACTTC.

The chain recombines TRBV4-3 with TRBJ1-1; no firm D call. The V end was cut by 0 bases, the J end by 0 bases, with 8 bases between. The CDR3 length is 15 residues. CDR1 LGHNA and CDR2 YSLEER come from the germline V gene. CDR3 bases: TGCGCCAGCAGCCAAGAGATAGGAGTGAACACTGAAGCTTTCTTT. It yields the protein CASSQEIGVNTEAFF.

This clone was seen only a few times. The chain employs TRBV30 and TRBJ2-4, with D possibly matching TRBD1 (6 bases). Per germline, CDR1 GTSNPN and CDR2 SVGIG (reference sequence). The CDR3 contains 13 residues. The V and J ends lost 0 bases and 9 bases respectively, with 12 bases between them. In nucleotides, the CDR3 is TGTGCCTGGAGTGTTAGCAGGGGCGGCATTCAGTACTTC. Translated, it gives CAWSVSRGGIQYF.

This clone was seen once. The CDR3 loop is CATSRDRQCEQFF. CDR3 nucleotides: TGTGCCACCAGCAGAGACAGACAGTGTGAGCAGTTCTTC. This chain links TRBV15 with TRBJ2-1; a possible D gene is TRBD1 (5 bases). CDR3 length equals 13 residues. The germline V gene has CDR1 LNHNV and CDR2 YYDKDF (reference sequence). Trimming shortened V by 0 bases and J by 9 bases, and 9 bases separated the two germline ends.

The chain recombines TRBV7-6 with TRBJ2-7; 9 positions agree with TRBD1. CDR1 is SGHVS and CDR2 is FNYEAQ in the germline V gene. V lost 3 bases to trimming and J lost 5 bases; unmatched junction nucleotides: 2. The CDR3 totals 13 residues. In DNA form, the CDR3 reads TGTGCCAGCAGCTTCGGGACAGGGAACGAGCAGTACTTC. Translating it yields CASSFGTGNEQYF.

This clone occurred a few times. The CDR3 DNA reads as TGTGCCAGCTCACCTCTCCGGGGGGTCCCCCGAGGGTCTGAAGCTTTCTTT. It encodes CASSPLRGVPRGSEAFF. The gene calls are TRBV18 and TRBJ1-1; a possible D gene is TRBD1 (5 bases). V was cut by 3 bases and J by 6 bases, with 23 bases left in between. CDR1 and CDR2 (germline): KGHSH, LQKENI. CDR3 length: 17 residues.

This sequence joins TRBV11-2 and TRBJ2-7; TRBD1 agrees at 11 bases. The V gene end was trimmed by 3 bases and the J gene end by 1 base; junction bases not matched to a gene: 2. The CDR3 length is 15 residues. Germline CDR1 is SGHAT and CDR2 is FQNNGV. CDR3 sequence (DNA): TGTGCCAGCAGCTTGGACAGGGGGCGGTCCTACGAGCAGTACTTC. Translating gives CASSLDRGRSYEQYF.

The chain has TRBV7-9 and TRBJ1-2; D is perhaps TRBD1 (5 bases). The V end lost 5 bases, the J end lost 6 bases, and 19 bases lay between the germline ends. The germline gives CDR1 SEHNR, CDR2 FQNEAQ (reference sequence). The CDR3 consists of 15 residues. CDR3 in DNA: TGTGCCAGCAGCCGGGATCTCGGGGGTACCCATGGCTACACCTTC. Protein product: CASSRDLGGTHGYTF.

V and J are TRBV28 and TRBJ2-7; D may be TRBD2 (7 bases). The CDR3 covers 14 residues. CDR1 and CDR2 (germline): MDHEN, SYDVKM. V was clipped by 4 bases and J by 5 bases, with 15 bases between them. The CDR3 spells CASSYRLGGHEQYF. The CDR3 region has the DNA TGTGCCAGCAGTTACCGCCTGGGGGGGCACGAGCAGTACTTC.

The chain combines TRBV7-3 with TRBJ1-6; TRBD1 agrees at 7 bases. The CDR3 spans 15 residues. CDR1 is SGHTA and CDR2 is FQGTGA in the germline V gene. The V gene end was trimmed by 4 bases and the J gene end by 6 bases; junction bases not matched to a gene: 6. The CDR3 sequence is CASSSTGAGNSPLHF. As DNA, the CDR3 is TGTGCCAGCAGCTCCACAGGGGCGGGTAATTCACCCCTCCACTTT. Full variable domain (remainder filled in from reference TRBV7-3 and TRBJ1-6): GAGVSQTPSNKVTEKGKYVELRCDPISGHTALYWYRQSLGQGPEFLIYFQGTGAADDSGLPNDRFFAVRPEGSVSTLKIQRTERGDSAVYLCASSSTGAGNSPLHFGNGTRLTVT.

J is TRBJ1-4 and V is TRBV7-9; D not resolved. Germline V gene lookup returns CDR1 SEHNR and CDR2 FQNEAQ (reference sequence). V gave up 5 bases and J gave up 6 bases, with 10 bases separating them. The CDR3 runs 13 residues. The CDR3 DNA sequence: TGTGCCAGCAGCCCCGGGAATCATGAAAAACTGTTTTTT. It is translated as CASSPGNHEKLFF.

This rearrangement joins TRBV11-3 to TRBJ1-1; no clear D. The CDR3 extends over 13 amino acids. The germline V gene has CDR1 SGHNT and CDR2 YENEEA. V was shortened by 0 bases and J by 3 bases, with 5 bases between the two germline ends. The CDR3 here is CASSLDPDTEAFF. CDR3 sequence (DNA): TGTGCCAGCAGCTTAGATCCGGACACTGAAGCTTTCTTT.

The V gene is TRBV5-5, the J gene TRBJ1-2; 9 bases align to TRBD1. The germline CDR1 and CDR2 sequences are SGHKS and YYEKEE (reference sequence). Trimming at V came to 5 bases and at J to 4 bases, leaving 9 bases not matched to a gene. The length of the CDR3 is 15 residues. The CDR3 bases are TGTGCCAGCAGTTTTGGACAGGGGAGGACCTATGGCTACACCTTC. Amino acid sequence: CASSFGQGRTYGYTF.

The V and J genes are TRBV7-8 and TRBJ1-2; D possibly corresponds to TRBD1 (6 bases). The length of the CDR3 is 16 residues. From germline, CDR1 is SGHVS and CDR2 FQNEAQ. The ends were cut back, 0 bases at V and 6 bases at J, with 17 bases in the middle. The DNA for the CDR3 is TGTGCCAGCAGCTTAGCACTACAGGGACGACGTAATGGCTACACCTTC. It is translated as CASSLALQGRRNGYTF.

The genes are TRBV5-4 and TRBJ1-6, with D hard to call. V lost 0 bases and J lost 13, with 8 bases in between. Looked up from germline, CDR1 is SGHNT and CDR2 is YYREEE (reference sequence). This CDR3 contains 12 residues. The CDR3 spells CASSLDGRPLHF. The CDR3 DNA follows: TGTGCCAGCAGCTTGGATGGGAGGCCCCTCCACTTT.

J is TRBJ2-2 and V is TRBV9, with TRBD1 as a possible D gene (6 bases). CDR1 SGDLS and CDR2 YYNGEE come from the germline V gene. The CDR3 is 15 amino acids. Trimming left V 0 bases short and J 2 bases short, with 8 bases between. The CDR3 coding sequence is TGTGCCAGCAGCGTAGACAGGGTTAACACCGGGGAGCTGTTTTTT. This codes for CASSVDRVNTGELFF.

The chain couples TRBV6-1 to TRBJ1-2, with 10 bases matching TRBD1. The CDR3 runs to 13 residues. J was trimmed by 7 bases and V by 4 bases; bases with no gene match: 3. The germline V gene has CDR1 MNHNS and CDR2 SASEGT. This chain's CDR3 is CASSGQGAPGYTF. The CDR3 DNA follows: TGTGCCAGCAGTGGACAGGGGGCGCCTGGCTACACCTTC.

The CDR3, as DNA: TGTGCCAGCAGTTTTCCCATTAGACTAGCGGGAGATGAGACCCAGTACTTC. This sequence encodes CASSFPIRLAGDETQYF. This chain connects TRBV28 to TRBJ2-5; TRBD2 agrees at 12 bases. Per the germline V gene, CDR1 is MDHEN and CDR2 is SYDVKM. This CDR3 is built from 17 residues. V lost 3 bases, J lost 5 bases, and 10 bases stayed unmatched.